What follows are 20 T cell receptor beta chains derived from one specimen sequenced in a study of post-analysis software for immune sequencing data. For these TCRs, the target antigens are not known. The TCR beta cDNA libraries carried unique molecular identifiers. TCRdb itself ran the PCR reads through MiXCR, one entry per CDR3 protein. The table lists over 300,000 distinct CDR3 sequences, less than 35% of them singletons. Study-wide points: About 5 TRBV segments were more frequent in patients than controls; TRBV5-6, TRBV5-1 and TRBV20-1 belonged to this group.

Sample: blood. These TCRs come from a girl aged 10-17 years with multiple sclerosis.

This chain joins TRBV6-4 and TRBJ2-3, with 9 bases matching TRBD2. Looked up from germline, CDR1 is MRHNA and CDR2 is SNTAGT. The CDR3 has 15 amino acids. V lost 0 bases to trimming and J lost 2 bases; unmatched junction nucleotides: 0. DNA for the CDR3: TGTGCCAGCAGTGACTCGGGACTAGCCACAGATACGCAGTATTTT. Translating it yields CASSDSGLATDTQYF.

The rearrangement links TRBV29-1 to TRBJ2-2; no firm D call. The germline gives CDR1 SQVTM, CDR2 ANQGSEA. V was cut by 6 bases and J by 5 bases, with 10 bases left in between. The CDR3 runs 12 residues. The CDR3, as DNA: TGCAGCGTGTTGACCGGGACCGGGGAGCTGTTTTTT. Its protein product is CSVLTGTGELFF.

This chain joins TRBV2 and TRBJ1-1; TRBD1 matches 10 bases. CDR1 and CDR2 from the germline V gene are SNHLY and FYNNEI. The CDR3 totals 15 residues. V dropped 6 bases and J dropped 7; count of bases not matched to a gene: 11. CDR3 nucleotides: TGTGCCAGCAGAACTTTGGGACAGGGGTCCGATGAAGCTTTCTTT. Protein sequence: CASRTLGQGSDEAFF.

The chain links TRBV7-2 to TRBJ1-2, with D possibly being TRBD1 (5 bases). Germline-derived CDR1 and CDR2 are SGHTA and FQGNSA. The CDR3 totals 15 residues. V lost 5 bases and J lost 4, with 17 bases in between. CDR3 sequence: CASSPRAAGGYGYTF. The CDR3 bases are TGTGCCAGCAGCCCCAGGGCCGCCGGGGGCTATGGCTACACCTTC.

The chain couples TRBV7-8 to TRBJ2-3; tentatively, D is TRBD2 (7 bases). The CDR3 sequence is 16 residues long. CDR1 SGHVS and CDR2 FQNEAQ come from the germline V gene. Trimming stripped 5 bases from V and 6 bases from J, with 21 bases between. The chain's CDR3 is CASSHRGGRRWDTQYF. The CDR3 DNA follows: TGTGCCAGCAGCCATAGGGGGGGACGACGCTGGGATACGCAGTATTTT.

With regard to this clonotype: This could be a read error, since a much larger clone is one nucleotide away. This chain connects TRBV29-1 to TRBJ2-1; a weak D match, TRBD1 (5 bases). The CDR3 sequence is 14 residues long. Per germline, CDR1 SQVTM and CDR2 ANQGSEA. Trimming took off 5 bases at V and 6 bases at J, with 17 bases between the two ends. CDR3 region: CSVLRPQGRNEQFF. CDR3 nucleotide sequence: TGCAGCGTTCTGCGACCCCAGGGCCGCAATGAGCAGTTCTTC.

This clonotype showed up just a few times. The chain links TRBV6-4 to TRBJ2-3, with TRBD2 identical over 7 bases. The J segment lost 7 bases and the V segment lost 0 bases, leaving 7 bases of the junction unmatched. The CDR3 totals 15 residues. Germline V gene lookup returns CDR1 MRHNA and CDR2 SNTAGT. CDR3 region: CASSDSGTTEHTQYF. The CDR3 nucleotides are TGTGCCAGCAGTGACTCCGGGACTACGGAGCATACGCAGTATTTT.

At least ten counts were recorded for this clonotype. The CDR3 nucleotides are TGTGCCAGCAGCTTATCCTCAGGAATCAGCTCCTACAATGAGCAGTTCTTC. Its protein is CASSLSSGISSYNEQFF. The rearrangement links TRBV7-2 to TRBJ2-1; D remains ambiguous. This CDR3 contains 17 residues. CDR1 and CDR2 (germline): SGHTA, FQGNSA. The V end was cut by 2 bases, the J end by 0 bases, with 14 bases between.

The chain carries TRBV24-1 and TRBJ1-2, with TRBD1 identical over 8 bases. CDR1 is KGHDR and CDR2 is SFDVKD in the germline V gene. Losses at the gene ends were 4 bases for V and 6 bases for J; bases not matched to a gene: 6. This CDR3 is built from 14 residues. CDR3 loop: CATSEGRGLHGYTF. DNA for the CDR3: TGTGCCACCAGTGAGGGCAGGGGGCTGCATGGCTACACCTTC.

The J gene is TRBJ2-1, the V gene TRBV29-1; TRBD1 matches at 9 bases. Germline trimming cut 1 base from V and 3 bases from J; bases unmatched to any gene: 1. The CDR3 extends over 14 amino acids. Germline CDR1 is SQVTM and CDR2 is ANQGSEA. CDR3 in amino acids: CSVEGDRVYNEQFF. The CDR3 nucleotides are TGCAGCGTTGAAGGGGACAGGGTCTACAATGAGCAGTTCTTC.

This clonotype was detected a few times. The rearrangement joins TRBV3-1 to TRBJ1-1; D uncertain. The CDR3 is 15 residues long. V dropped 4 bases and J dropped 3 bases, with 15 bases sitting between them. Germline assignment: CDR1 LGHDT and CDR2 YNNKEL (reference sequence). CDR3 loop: CASSLSSLWDTEAFF. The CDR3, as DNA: TGTGCCAGCAGCCTGAGTTCGCTTTGGGACACTGAAGCTTTCTTT.

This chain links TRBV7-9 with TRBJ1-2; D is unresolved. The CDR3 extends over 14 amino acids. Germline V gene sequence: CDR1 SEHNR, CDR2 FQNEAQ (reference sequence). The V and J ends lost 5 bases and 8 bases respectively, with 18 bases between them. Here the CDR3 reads CASSNSFTNDGYTF. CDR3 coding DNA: TGTGCCAGCAGCAACTCCTTTACGAATGACGGCTACACCTTC.

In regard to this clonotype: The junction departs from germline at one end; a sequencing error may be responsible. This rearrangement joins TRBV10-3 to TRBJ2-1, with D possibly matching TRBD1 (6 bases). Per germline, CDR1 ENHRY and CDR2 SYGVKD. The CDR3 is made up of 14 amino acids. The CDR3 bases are TGTGTCATCAGCCCCAGGGGCGACTACAATGAGCAGTTCTTC. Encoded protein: CVISPRGDYNEQFF.

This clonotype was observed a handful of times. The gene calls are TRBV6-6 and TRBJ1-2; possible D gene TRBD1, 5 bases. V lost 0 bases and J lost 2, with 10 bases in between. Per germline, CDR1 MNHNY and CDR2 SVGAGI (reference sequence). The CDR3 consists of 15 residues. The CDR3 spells CASSYSKAGNYGYTF. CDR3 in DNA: TGTGCCAGCAGTTACTCGAAGGCAGGGAACTATGGCTACACCTTC.

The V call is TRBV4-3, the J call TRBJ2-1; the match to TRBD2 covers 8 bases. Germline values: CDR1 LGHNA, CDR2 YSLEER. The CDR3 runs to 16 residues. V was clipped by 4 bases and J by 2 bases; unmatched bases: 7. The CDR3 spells CASSPRGAGAYNEQFF. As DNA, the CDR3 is TGCGCCAGCAGCCCCCGGGGAGCGGGGGCCTACAATGAGCAGTTCTTC.

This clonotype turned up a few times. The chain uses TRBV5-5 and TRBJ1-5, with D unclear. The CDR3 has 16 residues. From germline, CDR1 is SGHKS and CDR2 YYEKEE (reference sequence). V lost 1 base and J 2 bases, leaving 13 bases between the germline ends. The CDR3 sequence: CASSLHLGAGNQPQHF. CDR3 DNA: TGTGCCAGCAGCTTGCATTTAGGTGCGGGCAATCAGCCCCAGCATTTT.

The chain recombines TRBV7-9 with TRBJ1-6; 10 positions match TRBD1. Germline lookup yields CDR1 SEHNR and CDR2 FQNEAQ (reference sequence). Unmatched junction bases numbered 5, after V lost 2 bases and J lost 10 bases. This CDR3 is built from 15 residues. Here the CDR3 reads CASSLTTGGGSPLHF. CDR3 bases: TGTGCCAGCAGCTTAACGACAGGGGGCGGGTCACCCCTCCACTTT.

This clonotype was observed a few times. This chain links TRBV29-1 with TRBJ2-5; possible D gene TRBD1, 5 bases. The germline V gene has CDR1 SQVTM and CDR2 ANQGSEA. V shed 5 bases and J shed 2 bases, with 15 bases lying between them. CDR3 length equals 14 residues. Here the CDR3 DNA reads TGCAGCGTTAAACCAGGGTTCGCACAAGAGACCCAGTACTTC. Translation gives CSVKPGFAQETQYF.

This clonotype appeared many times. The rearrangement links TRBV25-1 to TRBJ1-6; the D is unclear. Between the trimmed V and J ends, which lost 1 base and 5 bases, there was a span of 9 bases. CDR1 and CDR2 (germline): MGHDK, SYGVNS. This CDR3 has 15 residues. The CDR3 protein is CASSEFGRNNSPLHF. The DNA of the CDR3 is TGTGCCAGCAGTGAATTCGGAAGGAATAATTCACCCCTCCACTTT.

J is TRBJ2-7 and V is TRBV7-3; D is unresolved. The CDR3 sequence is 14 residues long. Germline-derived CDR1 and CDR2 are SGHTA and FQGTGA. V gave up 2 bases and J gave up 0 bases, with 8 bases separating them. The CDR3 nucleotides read TGTGCCAGCAGCTTATCGTCAGACTCCTACGAGCAGTACTTC. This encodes CASSLSSDSYEQYF.